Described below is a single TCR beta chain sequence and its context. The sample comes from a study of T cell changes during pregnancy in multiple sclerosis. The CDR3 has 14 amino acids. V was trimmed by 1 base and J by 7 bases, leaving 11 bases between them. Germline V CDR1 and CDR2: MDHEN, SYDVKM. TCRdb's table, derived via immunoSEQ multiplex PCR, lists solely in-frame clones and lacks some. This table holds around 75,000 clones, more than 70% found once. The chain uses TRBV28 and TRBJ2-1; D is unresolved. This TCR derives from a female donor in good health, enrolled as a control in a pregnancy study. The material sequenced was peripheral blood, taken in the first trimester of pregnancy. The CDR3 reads CASSLFLGPNEQFF. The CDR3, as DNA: TGTGCCAGCAGTTTATTCCTGGGCCCTAATGAGCAGTTCTTC.